This T cell receptor beta chain is from a study of cytomegalovirus exposure and HLA in healthy donors. About the research overall: The 90 to 150 validation repertoires matched the 666 first-cohort repertoires in platform, a later analysis reported. Study results and limitations: Subsequent analysis found a tendency for first-cohort TCR clusters to co-occur within the 95 to 150 validation repertoires.

Germline loops: CDR1 SEHNR, CDR2 FQNEAQ (reference sequence). Trimming pared 5 bases from V and 0 bases from J, leaving 5 bases between. The CDR3 runs 13 residues. The method was immunoSEQ multiplex PCR; TCRdb's version includes in-frame clones alone and lacks a portion of them. The table has over 45,000 clones, around 90% seen once. As concerns this clone: Its antigen remains unknown.

The receptor comes from a man between 18 and 35 years old in good health and CMV-seronegative. The chain joins TRBV7-9 to TRBJ1-3, with no clear D. The sample comprised PBMCs. The CDR3: CASSRVSGNTIYF. The CDR3 DNA sequence: TGTGCCAGCAGCCGGGTCTCTGGAAACACCATATATTTT.